This TCR beta chain was found in a study of blood T cell repertoires in COVID-19. Whole-study context: COVID-19 samples from acute and convalescent phases originated in the United States, Italy and Spain. The cDNA or gDNA used as material had been derived from T cells, B-cell-depleted T cells, or PBMCs.

Under the authors' procedure: Reference gene primer amplification gave estimated nucleated cell counts. Repertoires were generated with immunoSEQ multiplex PCR, while TCRdb's copy carries only in-frame clones and drops some. From that table come the V and J calls and clone size; the DNA was used to work out D and trimming. The data show around 230,000 clones, roughly 80% seen once. Germline V gives CDR1 SGHRS, CDR2 YFSETQ. The CDR3 length is 16 residues. Trimming removed 2 bases at V and 0 bases at J, with 12 bases between. Material: peripheral blood. The chain uses TRBV5-1 and TRBJ1-3; D is undetermined. The sequence was collected from a woman in her 70s with active or convalescent COVID-19. CDR3 in DNA: TGCGCCAGCAGCTTTCAGGCGTCCAGCTCTGGAAACACCATATATTTT. Protein product: CASSFQASSSGNTIYF.